A selection of T cell receptor beta chains follows, all from one sample in a study of blood T cells in healthy people across ages. TCRdb passed the 5' RACE reads through MiXCR, listing each CDR3 protein once. The profile shows fewer than 1 million distinct CDR3 sequences, 44% of them singletons. Sequenced: blood. The receptors here all came from a man in his 60s in good health. Each CDR3 is given with its conserved first and last residue. Fields, in order: D gene, clone size, J gene, V gene, CDR3 DNA, CDR3 protein. D genes are given only for firm matches. Not every row has a clone size; where given, it reads once, few, many or a size class.

D: .; size: .; J: TRBJ1-1; V: TRBV29-1; DNA: TGCAGCGTTGGGTCAGGGGTGGGGGCTTTCTTT; CDR3: CSVGSGVGAFF
D: .; size: few; J: TRBJ2-3; V: TRBV5-5; DNA: TGTGCCAGCAGCTCAGGACTAACGACAGATACGCAGTATTTT; CDR3: CASSSGLTTDTQYF
D: .; size: .; J: TRBJ2-5; V: TRBV5-1; DNA: TGCGCCAGCAGCTTGGCCGGGGGCCCGGGAAGTCTTCAAGAGACCCAGTACTTC; CDR3: CASSLAGGPGSLQETQYF
D: TRBD2; size: once; J: TRBJ2-7; V: TRBV4-1; DNA: TGCGCCAGCAGCCAAGAGAGCGGGGGGAGCTCCTACAATGAGCAGTACTTC; CDR3: CASSQESGGSSYNEQYF
D: .; size: .; J: TRBJ2-4; V: TRBV29-1; DNA: TGCAGCGTGGGGGACGTGGAGCAGTACTTC; CDR3: CSVGDVEQYF
D: TRBD2; size: .; J: TRBJ2-3; V: TRBV4-3; DNA: TGCGCCAGCAGCCCATCCCCCCCGGCTAGCGGGGGGTTCACAGATACGCAGTATTTT; CDR3: CASSPSPPASGGFTDTQYF
D: .; size: .; J: TRBJ2-7; V: TRBV2; DNA: TGTGCCAGCAGTGAACTGAGCTCCTACGAGCAGTACTTC; CDR3: CASSELSSYEQYF
D: .; size: .; J: TRBJ2-3; V: TRBV20-1; DNA: TGCAGTGCTAGAGATCTTCGCCTCACAGATACGCAGTATTTT; CDR3: CSARDLRLTDTQYF
D: TRBD1; size: .; J: TRBJ1-2; V: TRBV5-8; DNA: TGTGCCAGCACCCGCGAGGGACAGACGATCTATGGCTACACCTTC; CDR3: CASTREGQTIYGYTF
D: .; size: few; J: TRBJ2-7; V: TRBV6-5; DNA: TGTGCCAGCAGTTACAGGGGGTCCAACGAGCAGTACTTC; CDR3: CASSYRGSNEQYF
D: TRBD1; size: few; J: TRBJ1-2; V: TRBV5-1; DNA: TGCGCCAGCCTTCCGGCCGCGGGACAGATATATGGCTACACCTTC; CDR3: CASLPAAGQIYGYTF